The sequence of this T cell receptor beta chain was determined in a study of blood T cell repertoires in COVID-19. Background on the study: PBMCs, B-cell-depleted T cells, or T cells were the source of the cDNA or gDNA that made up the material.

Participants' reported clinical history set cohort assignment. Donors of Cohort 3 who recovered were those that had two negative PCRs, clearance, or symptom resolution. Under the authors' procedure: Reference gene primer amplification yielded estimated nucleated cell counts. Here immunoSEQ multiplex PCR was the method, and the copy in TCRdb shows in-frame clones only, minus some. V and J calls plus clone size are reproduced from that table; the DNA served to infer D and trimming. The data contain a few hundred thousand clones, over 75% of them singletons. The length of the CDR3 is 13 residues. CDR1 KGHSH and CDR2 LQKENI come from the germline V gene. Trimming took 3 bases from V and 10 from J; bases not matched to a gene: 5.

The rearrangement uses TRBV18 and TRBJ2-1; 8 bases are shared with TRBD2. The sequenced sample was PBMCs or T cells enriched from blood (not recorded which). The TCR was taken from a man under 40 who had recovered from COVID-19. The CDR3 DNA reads TGTGCCAGCTCACCCCCTCCGGGGGGGGAGCAGTTCTTC. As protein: CASSPPPGGEQFF.